The sequence of this T cell receptor beta chain was determined in a study of blood T cell repertoires in COVID-19. Looking at the study overall: Samples representing acute and convalescent COVID-19 were sourced from the United States, Italy and Spain. PBMCs, B-cell-depleted T cells, or T cells were the source of the cDNA or gDNA that made up the material.

The CDR3 extends over 15 amino acids. Germline CDR1 and CDR2: ENHRY and SYGVKD. Trimming at V came to 5 bases and at J to 3 bases, leaving 3 bases not matched to a gene. Profiling relied on immunoSEQ multiplex PCR, and the TCRdb table lists in-frame clones only, not all of them. The data contain 200,000 to 250,000 clones, around 86% of them singletons. V is TRBV10-3 and J is TRBJ1-6; 8 nucleotides line up with TRBD1. This sequence was found in a woman aged 40 to 55 with acute COVID-19. The sample was PBMCs or T cells enriched from blood (not recorded which). CDR3 in DNA: TGTGCCATCAGTAGGGGGACAGGCTATAATTCACCCCTCCACTTT. Amino acid sequence: CAISRGTGYNSPLHF.